The 22 T cell receptor beta chains below come from one sample, sequenced in a study of cytomegalovirus exposure and HLA in healthy donors. A multiplex PCR was run with 60 Vbeta primers and 13 Jbeta primers. Produced via immunoSEQ multiplex PCR; TCRdb's table is partial and in-frame only. The sample contains about 140,000 clones, over 60% of which appear only once. The source material was PBMCs. The receptors originated from a man between 25 and 39 years old in good health and CMV-seronegative.

The gene calls are TRBV29-1 and TRBJ2-3, with 10 bases aligning to TRBD2. Trimming removed 6 bases from V and 5 bases from J; junction bases left unmatched: 11. Germline assignment: CDR1 SQVTM and CDR2 ANQGSEA. The CDR3 length is 15 residues. The CDR3 here is CSVAVSSGRLDTQYF. DNA of the CDR3: TGCAGCGTCGCGGTCTCTAGCGGGAGATTAGATACGCAGTATTTT.

J is TRBJ2-2 and V is TRBV11-1; TRBD1 agrees at 7 bases. The CDR3 loop spans 15 amino acids. Germline V gene lookup returns CDR1 SGHAT and CDR2 FQDESV (reference sequence). J lost 5 bases, V lost 3 bases, and 6 bases had no gene match. The CDR3, as DNA: TGTGCCAGCAGCTTCCGACAGGGTGCGACCGGGGAGCTGTTTTTT. Translation: CASSFRQGATGELFF.

The CDR3 region is CAIGGTGGKETQYF. The DNA of the CDR3 is TGTGCCATCGGAGGGACAGGGGGCAAAGAGACCCAGTACTTC. The chain links TRBV10-3 to TRBJ2-5; 12 bases are shared with TRBD1. The CDR3 has 14 residues. V dropped 8 bases and J dropped 3; count of bases not matched to a gene: 4. Germline V gene sequence: CDR1 ENHRY, CDR2 SYGVKD.

The V and J genes are TRBV5-6 and TRBJ1-2, with 10 bases matching TRBD1. Trimming took 2 bases from V and 2 from J; bases not matched to a gene: 9. The germline CDR1 and CDR2 sequences are SGHDT and YYEEEE. The CDR3 has 17 amino acids. CDR3 sequence (DNA): TGTGCCAGCAGCTTTGGGACAGGGGTTCTTGGAAACTATGGCTACACCTTC. Encoded protein: CASSFGTGVLGNYGYTF.

This clone appeared once. The chain employs TRBV2 and TRBJ2-3; TRBD1 matches at 9 bases. Germline lookup yields CDR1 SNHLY and CDR2 FYNNEI. Trimming took 6 bases from V and 7 from J; bases not matched to a gene: 14. The CDR3 is 16 residues long. The CDR3 nucleotides are TGTGCCAGCAGACAAAGGACAGGGGATACCTCAAATACGCAGTATTTT. This translates into CASRQRTGDTSNTQYF.

This clone was recorded a few times. The chain carries TRBV4-1 and TRBJ2-7; TRBD1 might be the D (6 bases). Germline CDR1 is MGHRA and CDR2 is YSYEKL. CDR3 length: 14 residues. The ends were cut back, 2 bases at V and 1 base at J, with 9 bases in the middle. CDR3 sequence (DNA): TGCGCCAGCAGCCAACCAGGACAGTCCTACGAGCAGTACTTC. Its protein product is CASSQPGQSYEQYF.

The chain carries TRBV28 and TRBJ1-2; D remains ambiguous. Germline V gives CDR1 MDHEN, CDR2 SYDVKM. Trimming took off 5 bases at V and 8 bases at J, with 12 bases between the two ends. The CDR3 spans 12 residues. CDR3 nucleotides: TGTGCCAGCAGTCCTGAGAGGTGGGGCTACACCTTC. The encoded protein is CASSPERWGYTF.

The rearrangement joins TRBV19 to TRBJ2-7, with D perhaps matching TRBD2 (6 bases). Trimming removed 5 bases at V and 5 bases at J, with 22 bases between. The length of the CDR3 is 16 residues. CDR1 and CDR2 from the germline V gene are LNHDA and SQIVND (reference sequence). The CDR3 nucleotides are TGTGCCAGTAGTTCCGGGACTTTCCTCCTGCGGGACGAGCAGTACTTC. Translating it yields CASSSGTFLLRDEQYF.

This chain joins TRBV7-3 and TRBJ2-3; D is perhaps TRBD2 (6 bases). The length of the CDR3 is 15 residues. Germline CDR1 reads SGHTA; CDR2 reads FQGTGA. Trimming stripped 5 bases from V and 0 bases from J, with 12 bases between. The CDR3 bases are TGTGCCAGCAGCCTCGGAGGGGCTAGCACAGATACGCAGTATTTT. Residues: CASSLGGASTDTQYF.

The J gene is TRBJ2-7, the V gene TRBV5-1; TRBD2 might be the D (5 bases). This CDR3 has 15 amino acids. The V gene lost 4 bases and the J gene lost 1 base, with 15 bases spanning the gap. The germline gives CDR1 SGHRS, CDR2 YFSETQ. The DNA for the CDR3 is TGCGCCAGCAGCCCCCCCGGGATTTCGTCCTACGAGCAGTACTTC. Amino acids: CASSPPGISSYEQYF.

The chain uses TRBV5-1 and TRBJ1-1, with TRBD1 matching 12 bases. Germline CDR1 and CDR2: SGHRS and YFSETQ. This CDR3 is 16 amino acids long. J was trimmed by 0 bases and V by 4 bases; bases with no gene match: 4. The CDR3 sequence is CASSEGTGGLNTEAFF. In DNA, the CDR3 is TGCGCCAGCAGCGAGGGGACAGGGGGCTTGAACACTGAAGCTTTCTTT.

Here the CDR3 reads CASSEFRGLVPPEQFF. In nucleotides, the CDR3 is TGTGCCAGCAGTGAATTTAGGGGACTAGTCCCGCCTGAGCAGTTCTTC. The rearrangement uses TRBV2 and TRBJ2-1; TRBD2 aligns across 8 bases. The length of the CDR3 is 16 residues. V was clipped by 2 bases and J by 9 bases; unmatched bases: 12. CDR1 is SNHLY and CDR2 is FYNNEI in the germline V gene. Filled out from reference TRBV2 and TRBJ2-1, the complete variable domain reads EPEVTQTPSHQVTQMGQEVILRCVPISNHLYFYWYRQILGQKVEFLVSFYNNEISEKSEIFDDQFSVERPDGSNFTLKIRSTKLEDSAMYFCASSEFRGLVPPEQFFGPGTRLTVL.

The chain employs TRBV5-1 and TRBJ2-6, with D uncertain. The germline V gene has CDR1 SGHRS and CDR2 YFSETQ. Trimming pared 1 base from V and 0 bases from J, leaving 5 bases between. The length of the CDR3 is 15 residues. CDR3 bases: TGCGCCAGCAGCTTGTCTTTCTCTGGGGCCAACGTCCTGACTTTC. Residues: CASSLSFSGANVLTF.

This clone was found once. V usage is TRBV20-1 and J usage is TRBJ2-1; D might be TRBD2 (5 bases). The length of the CDR3 is 10 residues. V lost 6 bases and J lost 10, with 10 bases in between. Germline V lookup: CDR1 DFQATT, CDR2 SNEGSKA (reference sequence). Here the CDR3 DNA reads TGCAGTGCCGAGAGGGAGGAGCAGTTCTTC. Protein: CSAEREEQFF.

This clone appeared once. V gene TRBV11-2 combines with J gene TRBJ2-7; 11 bases are a match to TRBD2. V shed 6 bases and J 0 bases; nucleotides not matched to a gene: 13. Per germline, CDR1 SGHAT and CDR2 FQNNGV. This CDR3 has 18 amino acids. As DNA, the CDR3 is TGTGCCAGCAGTTTCCTTCCCCTCACTAGCGGGAGCTCCTACGAGCAGTACTTC. Its translation: CASSFLPLTSGSSYEQYF.

This chain joins TRBV5-1 and TRBJ2-5; 7 bases map to TRBD2. J lost 2 bases, V lost 0 bases, and 7 bases had no gene match. Germline assignment: CDR1 SGHRS and CDR2 YFSETQ. The CDR3 has 16 residues. The CDR3 loop is CASSLGGKAGQETQYF. The CDR3 DNA is TGCGCCAGCAGCTTGGGAGGGAAAGCGGGACAAGAGACCCAGTACTTC.

This chain connects TRBV2 to TRBJ1-1; D remains ambiguous. The CDR3 contains 12 residues. CDR1 is SNHLY, CDR2 FYNNEI, per germline. V was clipped by 3 bases and J by 5 bases, with 7 bases between them. The CDR3 sequence: CASSEAGTEAFF. The CDR3 nucleotides are TGTGCCAGCAGTGAGGCAGGAACTGAAGCTTTCTTT.

This chain joins TRBV1 and TRBJ2-3; TRBD2, the D gene given by the table, was not confirmed from the DNA. TRBV1 is flagged as a pseudogene. The CDR3 has 16 amino acids. The CDR3 DNA sequence: TGCACCAGCAGCCCCATGACTAGCGGGAGCACAGATACGCAGTATTTT. Amino acid sequence: CTSSPMTSGSTDTQYF.

CDR3 sequence: CASCPGRGTGNTIYF. The CDR3, as DNA: TGTGCCAGCTGCCCTGGCAGGGGAACTGGAAACACCATATATTTT. The chain is built from TRBV2 and TRBJ1-3, with D perhaps TRBD1 (6 bases). The CDR3 spans 15 residues. The V end was cut by 8 bases, the J end by 2 bases, with 16 bases between. Germline V gene data show CDR1 as SNHLY and CDR2 as FYNNEI. Full variable domain (missing parts from reference TRBV2 and TRBJ1-3): EPEVTQTPSHQVTQMGQEVILRCVPISNHLYFYWYRQILGQKVEFLVSFYNNEISEKSEIFDDQFSVERPDGSNFTLKIRSTKLEDSAMYFCASCPGRGTGNTIYFGEGSWLTVV.

This chain links TRBV10-3 with TRBJ2-7, with a tentative D call TRBD1 (6 bases). This CDR3 is 13 amino acids long. The germline CDR1 and CDR2 sequences are ENHRY and SYGVKD. Trimming cost V 5 bases and J 4 bases, with 12 bases left between them. CDR3 residues: CAISKGHIYEQYF. As DNA, the CDR3 is TGTGCCATCAGTAAGGGACACATATACGAGCAGTACTTC.

There are a few counts of this clone. This rearrangement joins TRBV5-1 to TRBJ2-5; a possible D gene is TRBD1 (6 bases). V lost 3 bases, J lost 1 base, and 16 bases lay in between. CDR1 and CDR2 from the germline V gene are SGHRS and YFSETQ. CDR3 length equals 16 residues. CDR3 bases: TGCGCCAGCAGCTACCCCCGGGACACGCGCCAAGAGACCCAGTACTTC. Residues: CASSYPRDTRQETQYF.

This chain uses TRBV7-8 with TRBJ2-1, with 12 positions matching TRBD2. J lost 9 bases, V lost 4 bases, and 10 bases had no gene match. Per germline, CDR1 SGHVS and CDR2 FQNEAQ. CDR3 length equals 16 residues. The CDR3 DNA reads TGTGCCAGCAGCTCGACTAGCGGGAGTGTTCAAGGTGAGCAGTTCTTC. Its translation is CASSSTSGSVQGEQFF.